Listed here are 31 T cell receptor beta chains from one sample, sequenced in a study of a mutant IDH1 vaccine in newly diagnosed glioma. TCRdb keeps only in-frame clones here, not all; method: immunoSEQ multiplex PCR. The sample lists around 56,000 clones, about 80% occurring once. Stated time point: week 5, during vaccination. Vaccine doses each comprised 300 ug of mutant IDH1 20-mer peptide, with topical imiquimod. The antigens for these receptors are not known. This sample comprised PBMCs, obtained from a glioma patient whose treatment included an IDH1 peptide vaccine. All receptors derive from a man aged 30 to 39 with glioma.

The chain carries TRBV11-3 and TRBJ2-1; 13 bases map to TRBD2. Germline trimming cut 5 bases from V and 8 bases from J; bases unmatched to any gene: 6. The CDR3 totals 15 residues. Germline values: CDR1 SGHNT, CDR2 YENEEA. CDR3 protein: CASSPGTSGAYEQFF. As DNA, the CDR3 is TGTGCCAGCAGCCCCGGGACTAGCGGGGCATATGAGCAGTTCTTC.

The J gene is TRBJ2-7, the V gene TRBV30; D uncertain. CDR3 length: 12 amino acids. Germline lookup yields CDR1 GTSNPN and CDR2 SVGIG (reference sequence). V was pared by 0 bases and J by 5 bases, with 8 bases between. The CDR3 region has the DNA TGTGCCTGGAGTGTTGTAGGCGACGAGCAGTACTTC. It yields the protein CAWSVVGDEQYF.

V and J are TRBV7-7 and TRBJ2-2; 8 nucleotides line up with TRBD2. Per germline, CDR1 SSHAT and CDR2 FNYEAQ (reference sequence). CDR3 size: 16 residues. Germline trimming cut 2 bases from V and 2 bases from J; bases unmatched to any gene: 4. For the CDR3, the DNA is TGTGCCAGCAGCTTAAGCGGGGGAGCCAACACCGGGGAGCTGTTTTTT. Its protein is CASSLSGGANTGELFF.

J is TRBJ1-6 and V is TRBV7-9; unclear D gene. The CDR3 runs to 15 residues. Germline V CDR1 and CDR2: SEHNR, FQNEAQ (reference sequence). V was clipped by 5 bases and J by 8 bases, with 16 bases between them. The CDR3 nucleotides read TGTGCCAGCAGCCTGGGGATTTCGGTTTATTCACCCCTCCACTTT. Protein: CASSLGISVYSPLHF.

The gene calls are TRBV6-1 and TRBJ1-1; possibly TRBD1 for D (5 bases). V lost 8 bases to trimming and J lost 0 bases, with 13 bases between them. Germline lookup yields CDR1 MNHNS and CDR2 SASEGT. CDR3 length equals 14 residues. The CDR3 loop reads CASLTERMNTEAFF. CDR3 sequence (DNA): TGTGCCAGCTTGACAGAGCGAATGAACACTGAAGCTTTCTTT.

The chain combines TRBV7-6 with TRBJ2-3; 11 nucleotides match TRBD2. CDR3 length equals 16 residues. Germline lookup yields CDR1 SGHVS and CDR2 FNYEAQ. The V segment lost 5 bases and the J segment 2 bases; nucleotides outside the gene matches: 6. The CDR3 loop reads CASSPTSGALTDTQYF. CDR3 coding DNA: TGTGCCAGCAGCCCGACTAGCGGGGCCCTCACAGATACGCAGTATTTT.

In the case of this clone: At one boundary the junction diverges from the germline segment, which might be a read error. This chain connects TRBV4-1 to TRBJ1-1; unclear D gene. CDR3 length equals 11 residues. Germline CDR1 and CDR2: MGHRA and YSYEKL. The CDR3, as DNA: TGCGCCAGCGGCCAACTGGCTGAAGCTTTCTTT. It yields the protein CASGQLAEAFF.

The genes are TRBV28 and TRBJ1-2; D not certain. Germline V gene sequence: CDR1 MDHEN, CDR2 SYDVKM. V was cut by 3 bases and J by 8 bases, with 19 bases left in between. The CDR3 covers 15 residues. The CDR3 loop reads CASSLEWAALRGYTF. The DNA for the CDR3 is TGTGCCAGCAGTTTGGAATGGGCAGCCCTTCGGGGCTACACCTTC.

This clone has just a few counts. V usage is TRBV14 and J usage is TRBJ2-1, with 9 bases aligning to TRBD2. This CDR3 comprises 16 residues. Germline assignment: CDR1 SGHDN and CDR2 FVKESK. Trimming at V came to 0 bases and at J to 9 bases, leaving 9 bases not matched to a gene. The CDR3 nucleotides read TGTGCCAGCAGCCAAGATCACGGCGGGGGGGCGAGTGAGCAGTTCTTC. Encoded protein: CASSQDHGGGASEQFF.

V gene TRBV2 combines with J gene TRBJ2-7, with D hard to call. Germline assignment: CDR1 SNHLY and CDR2 FYNNEI. V lost 3 bases and J lost 0, with 3 bases in between. This CDR3 has 12 residues. The chain's CDR3 is CASSDSSYEQYF. The CDR3 nucleotides read TGTGCCAGCAGTGACAGCTCCTACGAGCAGTACTTC.

CDR3 nucleotides: TGTGCCACCAGCAGAGTCGGCGTCGATAACTATGGCTACACCTTC. As protein: CATSRVGVDNYGYTF. The chain employs TRBV15 and TRBJ1-2; D remains unclear. Germline V gene sequence: CDR1 LNHNV, CDR2 YYDKDF (reference sequence). V was shortened by 1 base and J by 1 base, with 10 bases between the two germline ends. This CDR3 spans 15 amino acids.

The chain links TRBV6-5 to TRBJ2-3; 7 bases agree with TRBD1. Germline lookup yields CDR1 MNHEY and CDR2 SVGAGI. The V gene end was trimmed by 4 bases and the J gene end by 2 bases; junction bases not matched to a gene: 6. There are 15 residues in the CDR3. The CDR3 region is CASSLSTGDTDTQYF. In DNA, the CDR3 is TGTGCCAGCAGTTTATCTACAGGGGACACAGATACGCAGTATTTT.

This clone has just a few counts. V gene TRBV18 combines with J gene TRBJ1-2, with D possibly matching TRBD1 (6 bases). The length of the CDR3 is 15 residues. V was pared by 3 bases and J by 10 bases, with 21 bases between. Germline CDR1 is KGHSH and CDR2 is LQKENI. The CDR3 sequence is CASSPPGTSYGDYTF. CDR3 nucleotide sequence: TGTGCCAGCTCACCGCCCGGGACATCCTATGGCGACTACACCTTC.

The rearrangement uses TRBV5-1 and TRBJ2-7; TRBD1 matches at 8 bases. This CDR3 comprises 13 residues. CDR1 is SGHRS, CDR2 YFSETQ, per germline. V lost 7 bases and J lost 0; bases outside the gene matches: 3. The CDR3 DNA follows: TGCGCCAGCCGGACAGGGCGCTCCTACGAGCAGTACTTC. Translation: CASRTGRSYEQYF. Full variable domain (outside the CDR3, taken from reference TRBV5-1 and TRBJ2-7): KAGVTQTPRYLIKTRGQQVTLSCSPISGHRSVSWYQQTPGQGLQFLFEYFSETQRNKGNFPGRFSGRQFSNSRSEMNVSTLELGDSALYLCASRTGRSYEQYFGPGTRLTVT.

This clone was counted a few times. The chain employs TRBV5-1 and TRBJ1-1; D uncertain. Germline assignment: CDR1 SGHRS and CDR2 YFSETQ. This CDR3 has 11 amino acids. V shed 0 bases and J shed 7 bases, with 4 bases lying between them. This chain's CDR3 is CASSLGGEAFF. In DNA form, the CDR3 reads TGCGCCAGCAGCTTGGGGGGTGAAGCTTTCTTT.

V gene TRBV27 combines with J gene TRBJ2-1; 7 bases are a match to TRBD2. With 2 bases clipped from V and 7 bases from J, the junction kept 8 bases outside the gene matches. The CDR3 covers 15 residues. The germline V gene has CDR1 MNHEY and CDR2 SMNVEV (reference sequence). The CDR3 sequence: CASSLLPGGGNEQFF. CDR3 in DNA: TGTGCCAGCAGTTTACTCCCCGGGGGAGGGAATGAGCAGTTCTTC.

This chain joins TRBV6-6 and TRBJ1-6, with no clear D. Germline V CDR1 and CDR2: MNHNY, SVGAGI (reference sequence). Trimming took 0 bases from V and 5 from J, leaving 8 bases between them. The CDR3 sequence is 15 residues long. The CDR3 sequence: CASSYSGRDNSPLHF. The CDR3 DNA sequence: TGTGCCAGCAGTTACTCGGGAAGGGATAATTCACCCCTCCACTTT.

J is TRBJ1-5 and V is TRBV28; D remains ambiguous. The germline CDR1 and CDR2 sequences are MDHEN and SYDVKM. Trimming took 1 base from V and 0 from J, leaving 16 bases between them. This CDR3 has 18 residues. The CDR3 DNA reads as TGTGCCAGCAGTTTATTGACTCTGAGGTCCACTAGCAATCAGCCCCAGCATTTT. Translation: CASSLLTLRSTSNQPQHF.

The rearrangement links TRBV5-1 to TRBJ2-5, with D unclear. Germline CDR1 reads SGHRS; CDR2 reads YFSETQ. V was shortened by 2 bases and J by 3 bases, with 2 bases between the two germline ends. The CDR3 has 11 residues. The chain's CDR3 is CASSFKETQYF. DNA for the CDR3: TGCGCCAGCAGCTTTAAAGAGACCCAGTACTTC.

The chain's CDR3 is CAWAGGLYGNTIYF. The CDR3 nucleotides read TGTGCCTGGGCAGGGGGATTGTATGGAAACACCATATATTTT. The V and J genes are TRBV30 and TRBJ1-3, with TRBD1 matching 7 bases. Germline CDR1 and CDR2: GTSNPN and SVGIG (reference sequence). The CDR3 length is 14 residues. The J segment lost 3 bases and the V segment lost 5 bases, leaving 7 bases of the junction unmatched.

The chain employs TRBV9 and TRBJ2-2, with D maybe TRBD1 (6 bases). CDR3 length equals 17 residues. V gave up 4 bases and J gave up 1 base, with 17 bases separating them. Per germline, CDR1 SGDLS and CDR2 YYNGEE. In nucleotides, the CDR3 is TGTGCCAGCAGCTCCTCAGGCCTGGGACAGAACACCGGGGAGCTGTTTTTT. Encoded protein: CASSSSGLGQNTGELFF.

The chain couples TRBV2 to TRBJ2-5, with a possible D match to TRBD1 (7 bases). The V and J ends lost 10 bases and 3 bases respectively, with 21 bases between them. This CDR3 region has 15 residues. The germline V gene encodes CDR1 SNHLY and CDR2 FYNNEI. CDR3 protein: CATRGPGGGEETQYF. CDR3 nucleotides: TGTGCCACGAGGGGTCCAGGGGGAGGAGAAGAGACCCAGTACTTC.

This clone was seen only a few times. The CDR3 DNA follows: TGTGCCAGCTCACTCTCCTTAGCGGGCTCCTCCTACAATGAGCAGTTCTTC. Protein sequence: CASSLSLAGSSYNEQFF. This chain uses TRBV18 with TRBJ2-1; TRBD2 matches at 7 bases. The CDR3 covers 17 residues. The junction had 9 bases not matched to a gene; V was cut back by 4 bases and J by 0 bases. CDR1 is KGHSH, CDR2 LQKENI, per germline.

The rearrangement links TRBV11-2 to TRBJ1-2; 7 positions match TRBD1. J lost 3 bases, V lost 0 bases, and 10 bases had no gene match. This CDR3 region has 17 residues. Germline V gene sequence: CDR1 SGHAT, CDR2 FQNNGV. The CDR3 DNA reads as TGTGCCAGCAGCTTAGATCGGGTGCGGCAGGGGGACTATGGCTACACCTTC. It codes for CASSLDRVRQGDYGYTF.

The CDR3 nucleotides read TGTGCCAGCAGAGACGGACAGCCCGAGGGCACCATATATTTT. Its protein is CASRDGQPEGTIYF. The chain links TRBV7-9 to TRBJ1-3; D possibly corresponds to TRBD1 (6 bases). Trimming removed 6 bases from V and 9 bases from J, with 18 bases in between. The CDR3 consists of 14 residues. The germline V gene encodes CDR1 SEHNR and CDR2 FQNEAQ (reference sequence). Drawing the rest from reference TRBV7-9 and TRBJ1-3, the complete variable domain is DTGVSQNPRHKITKRGQNVTFRCDPISEHNRLYWYRQTLGQGPEFLTYFQNEAQLEKSRLLSDRFSAERPKGSFSTLEIQRTEQGDSAMYLCASRDGQPEGTIYFGEGSWLTVV.

This chain joins TRBV19 and TRBJ1-6; no definite D call. Trimming removed 1 base from V and 6 bases from J, with 4 bases in between. The CDR3 is made up of 13 amino acids. Germline V lookup: CDR1 LNHDA, CDR2 SQIVND (reference sequence). The CDR3: CASSIAANSPLHF. CDR3 DNA: TGTGCCAGTAGTATAGCAGCTAATTCACCCCTCCACTTT.

The rearrangement joins TRBV28 to TRBJ2-7, with D uncertain. CDR3 length equals 14 residues. Germline V gene sequence: CDR1 MDHEN, CDR2 SYDVKM. Trimming cost V 3 bases and J 3 bases, with 12 bases left between them. The CDR3 DNA follows: TGTGCCAGCAGTTTTTCAGGACGATACTACGAGCAGTACTTC. Protein product: CASSFSGRYYEQYF.

The chain uses TRBV5-1 and TRBJ1-1, with 8 bases lining up with TRBD1. J lost 11 bases, V lost 3 bases, and 21 bases had no gene match. Germline CDR1 is SGHRS and CDR2 is YFSETQ. CDR3 length: 17 residues. In DNA form, the CDR3 reads TGCGCCAGCAGCTGGGGGGTGGGACAGGCCGCGCCCTTGATCGCTTTCTTT. Protein product: CASSWGVGQAAPLIAFF.

V is TRBV5-6 and J is TRBJ2-7; tentatively, D is TRBD1 (6 bases). This CDR3 is built from 16 residues. The germline V and J ends were trimmed by 1 base and 0 bases, with 14 bases remaining between them. Germline V CDR1 and CDR2: SGHDT, YYEEEE. The CDR3 DNA reads as TGTGCCAGCAGCTTGCTCGGGACACAGAGCTCCTACGAGCAGTACTTC. Translation: CASSLLGTQSSYEQYF.

This chain connects TRBV19 to TRBJ2-7, with D tentatively TRBD1 (6 bases). V lost 3 bases and J 4 bases, leaving 13 bases between the germline ends. The CDR3 is 14 amino acids. Germline V gives CDR1 LNHDA, CDR2 SQIVND (reference sequence). This chain's CDR3 is CASSIRDMAYEQYF. CDR3 nucleotides: TGTGCCAGTAGTATCCGGGACATGGCTTACGAGCAGTACTTC.

The chain links TRBV6-5 to TRBJ2-5; no reliable D call. The DNA end is a closer match to TRBJ2-7, so the J assignment may be wrong. The germline CDR1 and CDR2 sequences are MNHEY and SVGAGI. The CDR3 is made up of 13 amino acids. The CDR3 DNA reads as TGTGCCAGCAGTTCCCGGGTCGGCTACGAGCAGTACTTC. It specifies CASSSRVGYEQYF.